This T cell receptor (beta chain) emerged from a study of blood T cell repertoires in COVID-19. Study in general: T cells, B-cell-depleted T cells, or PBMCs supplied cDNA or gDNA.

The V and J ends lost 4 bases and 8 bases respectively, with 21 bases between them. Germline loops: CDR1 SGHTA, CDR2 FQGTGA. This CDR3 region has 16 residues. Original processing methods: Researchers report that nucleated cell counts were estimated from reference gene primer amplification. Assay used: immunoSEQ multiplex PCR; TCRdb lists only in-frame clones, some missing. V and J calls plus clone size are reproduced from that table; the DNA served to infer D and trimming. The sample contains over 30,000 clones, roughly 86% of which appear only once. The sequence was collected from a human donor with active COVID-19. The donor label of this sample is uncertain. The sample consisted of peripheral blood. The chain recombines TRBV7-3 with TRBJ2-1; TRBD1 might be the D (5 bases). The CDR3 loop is CASSSQATPEVDEQFF. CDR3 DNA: TGTGCCAGCAGCTCACAGGCCACCCCCGAGGTCGATGAGCAGTTCTTC.